Sequencing of this T cell receptor (beta chain) was carried out in a study of control samples from healthy donors and cancer patients. In regard to this clone: One end of the junction varies from germline; a read error may be responsible.

The protocol was immunoSEQ multiplex PCR, while the TCRdb copy is restricted to in-frame clones and leaves out a portion. The sample shows 40,000 to 50,000 clones, roughly three quarters of them seen only once. Germline loops: CDR1 MNHNS, CDR2 SASEGT. The CDR3 is 14 residues long. Input material: formalin-fixed, paraffin-embedded tissue. The gene calls are TRBV6-1 and TRBJ2-2; D is ambiguous. This TCR was recovered from a male donor with melanoma. The CDR3 loop reads CASREGWATGELFF. Written as DNA, the CDR3 is TGTGCCAGCAGGGAAGGTTGGGCGACCGGGGAGCTGTTTTTT.